Below are 8 T cell receptor beta chains sequenced from a single sample in a study of shared clonotypes between healthy human individuals. Produced via immunoSEQ multiplex PCR; TCRdb's table is partial and in-frame only. The table shows some 2,400,000 clones, with approximately 96% occurring only once. Sequencing input: naive CD4+ T cells sorted from blood. Regarding subset: CD45RA+ positively selected. The receptors originated from a man aged 18 to 30 in good health.

The CDR3 nucleotides are TGTGCCAGCAGCATCCCTAGGTCACCCCTCCACTTT. Its translation is CASSIPRSPLHF. V gene TRBV5-4 combines with J gene TRBJ1-6; D not resolved. Germline CDR1 and CDR2: SGHNT and YYREEE (reference sequence). Trimming removed 4 bases at V and 10 bases at J, with 9 bases between. There are 12 residues in the CDR3. The full variable domain, in which reference TRBV5-4 and TRBJ1-6 provide the parts outside the CDR3, is ETGVTQSPTHLIKTRGQQVTLRCSSQSGHNTVSWYQQALGQGPQFIFQYYREEENGRGNFPPRFSGLQFPNYSSELNVNALELDDSALYLCASSIPRSPLHFGNGTRLTVT.

The chain links TRBV19 to TRBJ1-2; tentatively, D is TRBD1 (5 bases). CDR3 length: 14 residues. V dropped 5 bases and J dropped 2 bases, with 12 bases sitting between them. Looked up from germline, CDR1 is LNHDA and CDR2 is SQIVND (reference sequence). The CDR3 coding sequence is TGTGCCAGTAGTCTCGGCAGGGAGAACTATGGCTACACCTTC. The encoded protein is CASSLGRENYGYTF.

This chain uses TRBV27 with TRBJ2-3, with 9 nucleotides matching TRBD1. Trimming cost V 8 bases and J 2 bases; bases outside gene matches: 17. From germline, CDR1 is MNHEY and CDR2 SMNVEV (reference sequence). The CDR3 contains 18 residues. The CDR3 DNA is TGTGCCAGCTCTTACTTGGGGGGACAGGGAGACTACACAGATACGCAGTATTTT. Translating it yields CASSYLGGQGDYTDTQYF.

This chain joins TRBV6-1 and TRBJ2-1; 7 bases agree with TRBD1. V gave up 6 bases and J gave up 0 bases; unmatched junction bases: 5. Germline-derived CDR1 and CDR2 are MNHNS and SASEGT. The CDR3 is 15 residues long. CDR3 region: CASSSSGGSYNEQFF. The CDR3 bases are TGTGCCAGCAGCAGCTCAGGGGGCTCCTACAATGAGCAGTTCTTC.

In the case of this clone: The sample carries other DNA sequences with the same CDR3. This chain joins TRBV5-1 and TRBJ2-2, with a tentative D call TRBD1 (5 bases). From germline, CDR1 is SGHRS and CDR2 YFSETQ. The V and J ends lost 3 bases and 5 bases respectively, with 8 bases between them. The CDR3 is 13 amino acids. In DNA, the CDR3 is TGCGCCAGCAGCTCCCAGGGTACCGGGGAGCTGTTTTTT. Its translation is CASSSQGTGELFF.

This chain connects TRBV18 to TRBJ2-1, with 11 bases aligning to TRBD2. The CDR3 contains 19 residues. J lost 5 bases, V lost 3 bases, and 15 bases had no gene match. Germline V gives CDR1 KGHSH, CDR2 LQKENI. CDR3 residues: CASSPRLAGSPRINNEQFF. CDR3 DNA sequence: TGTGCCAGCTCACCTAGACTAGCGGGGAGCCCACGGATTAACAATGAGCAGTTCTTC. The full variable domain, in which reference TRBV18 and TRBJ2-1 provide the parts outside the CDR3, is NAGVMQNPRHLVRRRGQEARLRCSPMKGHSHVYWYRQLPEEGLKFMVYLQKENIIDESGMPKERFSAEFPKEGPSILRIQQVVRGDSAAYFCASSPRLAGSPRINNEQFFGPGTRLTVL.

A word on this clone: This sample includes further DNA sequences coding for the same CDR3. The chain is built from TRBV18 and TRBJ2-7, with a tentative D call TRBD1 (5 bases). This CDR3 has 12 amino acids. CDR1 KGHSH and CDR2 LQKENI come from the germline V gene. The V end lost 6 bases, the J end lost 2 bases, and 8 bases lay between the germline ends. Here the CDR3 DNA reads TGTGCCAGCTCCCCGACAGCCTACGAGCAGTACTTC. Its protein product is CASSPTAYEQYF.

The chain carries TRBV7-9 and TRBJ1-3; 8 bases fit TRBD1. This CDR3 is built from 15 residues. Germline V CDR1 and CDR2: SEHNR, FQNEAQ (reference sequence). V trimming: 4 bases; J trimming: 2 bases; junction bases outside the gene matches: 4. The CDR3 DNA is TGTGCCAGCAGCTGGCAGGGGGCGACTGGAAACACCATATATTTT. Translating it yields CASSWQGATGNTIYF.